This T cell receptor beta chain was sequenced in a study of T-cell reconstitution after alpha-beta-depleted transplantation in children (dated by TCRdb to about 2016). General notes on the study: T-cell immune reconstitution after TCRalphabeta/CD19-depleted allogeneic hematopoietic cell transplantation in children was quantitatively tracked in the study by means of TCR repertoire profiling. Study-wide conclusions, independent of this receptor: Over the following months the frequencies of hyperexpanded clones went down, and after one year T-cell counts and TCRbeta diversity were mostly credited to newly produced T cells. The apparently early recovery of alphabetaT-cell counts about two months after transplant reportedly depended on only several hundred rapidly expanded clones that came from non-depleted graft cells. The high TCRbeta diversity at day 60 in some patients was ascribed to recipient T cells and intrathymic progenitors that had survived conditioning.

Library creation used PCR. Sequencing instrument: Illumina HiSeq 2500. TCR library preparation used molecular barcoding, with unique molecular identifiers applied to normalize quantification of the TCRbeta repertoire. TCRdb ran its own pipeline on the public reads, namely fastp trimming at Q25 and MiXCR clone calling, and kept in-frame beta chains. Merged by CDR3 protein, the rows form single entries marked with the most common genes and DNA. A total of hundreds of thousands of distinct CDR3 sequences appear in this sample, about a sixth of them only once. Together, the top ten hold less than 30% of the sample. This clonotype was counted only a few times. Its antigen remains undetermined. No per-base quality is available; no much larger clone lies one base away. What the treatment or condition label conveys for this sample: allogeneic hematopoietic cell transplantation with graft depleted of TCRalphabeta T cells and CD19 B cells. The children who served as transplant recipients had been given grafts of TCRalphabeta/CD19-depleted allogeneic hematopoietic cells.

Including the terminal cysteine and phenylalanine, the CDR3 comprises 13 residues. The CDR3 DNA has 39 bases and is translated from base 1. Trimming removed 3 bases from V and 4 bases from J, leaving 7 bases between the germline ends. The sequencing used PBMCs, mostly from graft donor cells, collected 360 days after TCRalphabeta/CD19-depleted stem cell transplant. The source is a boy under two years old who had a stem cell transplant for Wiskott-Aldrich syndrome, so the T cells may come from the graft donor. This chain joins TRBV12-3 or TRBV12-4 to TRBJ2-1; the D gene lacks a confident call. The CDR3 region has the sequence CASSLWQYNEQFF. At the DNA level, the sequence is TGTGCCAGCAGTTTGTGGCAGTACAATGAGCAGTTCTTC.